These 20 T cell receptor beta chains came from one sample sequenced in a study of T cell changes during pregnancy in multiple sclerosis (dated by TCRdb to between 2017 and 2020). Library method: the immunoSEQ multiplex PCR assay. TCRdb retrieved this table from immuneACCESS and kept in-frame rearrangements only. Not all clones are present; in checked studies, unresolved V genes account for under half, and no reason is known for the remainder. The sample table contains tens of thousands of clones; only one count was recorded for around 86% of them. Clones ranked in the top ten supply about 1% of the sample. The sequencing here drew on CD4+ T cells from peripheral blood mononuclear cells, taken in the second trimester of pregnancy. These TCRs come from a female donor in good health, enrolled as a control in a pregnancy study.

This clone was seen only a few times. Other nucleotide sequences in the sample specify the same CDR3. The V gene is TRBV7-2, the J gene TRBJ1-5, with TRBD1 identical over 9 bases. CDR1 is SGHTA, CDR2 FQGNSA, per germline. The J segment lost 4 bases and the V segment lost 5 bases, leaving 3 bases of the junction unmatched. This CDR3 spans 14 amino acids. The CDR3 DNA reads as TGTGCCAGCAGCCCGACAGGGGGGAATCAGCCCCAGCATTTT. Encoded protein: CASSPTGGNQPQHF.

The J gene is TRBJ1-4, the V gene TRBV4-1; 7 bases are shared with TRBD1. The CDR3 is 15 amino acids. Per the germline V gene, CDR1 is MGHRA and CDR2 is YSYEKL. V dropped 3 bases and J dropped 4; count of bases not matched to a gene: 5. The DNA for the CDR3 is TGCGCCAGCAGCCACCCAGACAGGGATAATGAAAAACTGTTTTTT. This encodes CASSHPDRDNEKLFF.

The chain combines TRBV9 with TRBJ2-1; 9 bases are a match to TRBD1. This CDR3 is built from 15 residues. After removal of 3 bases from V and 6 bases from J, the junction contained 7 bases not matched to a gene. Germline assignment: CDR1 SGDLS and CDR2 YYNGEE. CDR3 loop: CASSGGTGRANEQFF. CDR3 in DNA: TGTGCCAGCAGCGGCGGGACAGGGAGGGCCAATGAGCAGTTCTTC.

The gene calls are TRBV2 and TRBJ2-5, with 7 bases that match TRBD2. J gave up 1 base and V 7 bases, and 9 bases lay outside the gene matches. Germline V gene sequence: CDR1 SNHLY, CDR2 FYNNEI. There are 15 residues in the CDR3. CDR3 residues: CASTLTSMPQETQYF. CDR3 in DNA: TGTGCCAGCACCCTGACTAGCATGCCCCAAGAGACCCAGTACTTC.

This chain joins TRBV2 and TRBJ2-5; possible D gene TRBD2, 6 bases. CDR3 size: 14 residues. The ends were cut back, 8 bases at V and 2 bases at J, with 15 bases in the middle. Germline assignment: CDR1 SNHLY and CDR2 FYNNEI. This chain's CDR3 is CASGRAGPQETQYF. CDR3 in DNA: TGTGCCAGCGGTCGAGCGGGTCCACAAGAGACCCAGTACTTC.

The chain employs TRBV28 and TRBJ1-2; 8 bases fit TRBD1. This CDR3 contains 16 residues. Germline assignment: CDR1 MDHEN and CDR2 SYDVKM. Trimming at V came to 3 bases and at J to 8 bases, leaving 14 bases not matched to a gene. CDR3 nucleotides: TGTGCCAGCAGTTTGGCTTTCCGGGACAGGCAGAGAGGCTACACCTTC. This translates into CASSLAFRDRQRGYTF.

The chain joins TRBV7-2 to TRBJ1-1, with D perhaps TRBD1 (5 bases). The CDR3 is made up of 16 amino acids. Germline CDR1 is SGHTA and CDR2 is FQGNSA. Between the trimmed V and J ends, which lost 2 bases and 2 bases, there was a span of 15 bases. The CDR3 protein is CASSLYKGSINTEAFF. Here the CDR3 DNA reads TGTGCCAGCAGCTTATATAAGGGGTCCATAAACACTGAAGCTTTCTTT. Full variable domain (missing parts from reference TRBV7-2 and TRBJ1-1): GAGVSQSPSNKVTEKGKDVELRCDPISGHTALYWYRQSLGQGLEFLIYFQGNSAPDKSGLPSDRFSAERTGGSVSTLTIQRTQQEDSAVYLCASSLYKGSINTEAFFGQGTRLTVV.

The gene calls are TRBV30 and TRBJ2-3; tentatively, D is TRBD2 (5 bases). The CDR3 runs 15 residues. V lost 2 bases, J lost 4 bases, and 16 bases lay in between. Looked up from germline, CDR1 is GTSNPN and CDR2 is SVGIG (reference sequence). CDR3: CAWSPTRGSADTQYF. The DNA of the CDR3 is TGTGCCTGGAGTCCAACTAGAGGGTCTGCAGATACGCAGTATTTT.

Only a few counts were recorded for this clone. The chain recombines TRBV4-1 with TRBJ1-6; D not certain. This CDR3 has 16 amino acids. CDR1 and CDR2 (germline): MGHRA, YSYEKL. V dropped 4 bases and J dropped 8 bases, with 18 bases sitting between them. Here the CDR3 reads CASSPVGRELDSPLHF. In DNA, the CDR3 is TGCGCCAGCAGCCCAGTGGGGAGGGAATTGGATTCACCCCTCCACTTT.

The chain employs TRBV10-2 and TRBJ2-7, with 11 bases that match TRBD2. The CDR3 runs 17 residues. Germline CDR1 WSHSY, CDR2 SAAADI. V was pared by 8 bases and J by 0 bases, with 12 bases of the junction left unmatched. CDR3 nucleotide sequence: TGCGCCAGCCGGTATACTAGCGGGAGTTCGGGCTCCTACGAGCAGTACTTC. It specifies CASRYTSGSSGSYEQYF.

This rearrangement joins TRBV19 to TRBJ2-3; TRBD2 matches at 9 bases. This CDR3 spans 15 amino acids. V lost 10 bases to trimming and J lost 0 bases; unmatched junction nucleotides: 8. Germline V gene sequence: CDR1 LNHDA, CDR2 SQIVND (reference sequence). The CDR3: CATRGGGMSTDTQYF. CDR3 coding DNA: TGTGCCACCCGCGGGGGGGGCATGAGCACAGATACGCAGTATTTT.

The rearrangement uses TRBV7-3 and TRBJ1-2, with a weak D call TRBD1 (6 bases). Germline CDR1 SGHTA, CDR2 FQGTGA. Deletions cut 5 bases from V and 8 bases from J, with 15 bases between. This CDR3 region has 13 residues. The CDR3 DNA is TGTGCCAGCAGCCCCGGGCCAGGGGAAGGCTACACCTTC. It encodes CASSPGPGEGYTF.

The chain recombines TRBV5-6 with TRBJ2-5; 13 positions match TRBD2. There are 18 residues in the CDR3. Trimming removed 4 bases from V and 2 bases from J; junction bases left unmatched: 11. Per germline, CDR1 SGHDT and CDR2 YYEEEE. The CDR3 sequence is CASSQKTSGRRRQETQYF. The CDR3 region has the DNA TGTGCCAGCAGCCAGAAGACTAGCGGGAGGAGGCGGCAAGAGACCCAGTACTTC.

This clone was observed a single time. The rearrangement links TRBV10-1 to TRBJ2-3, with D unresolved. The CDR3 extends over 14 amino acids. Trimming cost V 3 bases and J 0 bases, with 7 bases left between them. Germline V gene data show CDR1 as WNHNN and CDR2 as SYGVQD (reference sequence). The CDR3 DNA sequence: TGCGCCAGCAGTGACAGTACCAGCACAGATACGCAGTATTTT. Translation gives CASSDSTSTDTQYF.

This clone was detected once. The chain couples TRBV10-3 to TRBJ2-2; TRBD1 matches 9 bases. V was clipped by 0 bases and J by 5 bases; unmatched bases: 10. The CDR3 sequence is 18 residues long. Germline V gene lookup returns CDR1 ENHRY and CDR2 SYGVKD. CDR3 bases: TGTGCCATCAGTGAGTCGAGAGCCGGGACAGGGATGACCGGGGAGCTGTTTTTT. Protein product: CAISESRAGTGMTGELFF.

The chain carries TRBV14 and TRBJ1-6; no clear D. V shed 0 bases and J shed 7 bases, with 13 bases lying between them. The CDR3 runs 16 residues. CDR1 is SGHDN and CDR2 is FVKESK in the germline V gene. The CDR3 DNA sequence: TGTGCCAGCAGCCAAGATCTAGGGAGACGGAATTCACCCCTCCACTTT. It codes for CASSQDLGRRNSPLHF.

The V and J genes are TRBV29-1 and TRBJ1-2; D is unclear. Germline V lookup: CDR1 SQVTM, CDR2 ANQGSEA. Trimming stripped 5 bases from V and 2 bases from J, with 12 bases between. This CDR3 has 13 amino acids. The CDR3 protein is CSVLKRGNYGYTF. CDR3 nucleotide sequence: TGCAGCGTTCTCAAGCGAGGGAACTATGGCTACACCTTC.

The genes are TRBV11-2 and TRBJ2-7; 9 bases fit TRBD2. From germline, CDR1 is SGHAT and CDR2 FQNNGV. The CDR3 length is 17 residues. V shed 4 bases and J 2 bases; nucleotides not matched to a gene: 12. CDR3 loop: CASSSHRGPSGAYEQYF. The CDR3 DNA follows: TGTGCCAGCAGCTCCCACAGAGGGCCTAGCGGGGCCTACGAGCAGTACTTC.

This clone is a singleton in its sample. The chain uses TRBV27 and TRBJ1-2; no definite D call. Deletions cut 1 base from V and 4 bases from J, with 10 bases between. The CDR3 extends over 14 amino acids. Germline V CDR1 and CDR2: MNHEY, SMNVEV (reference sequence). CDR3 coding DNA: TGTGCCAGCAGTTTATACGGTGATGCCTATGGCTACACCTTC. Translation gives CASSLYGDAYGYTF.

J is TRBJ1-2 and V is TRBV4-1; TRBD1 matches 7 bases. The germline V gene encodes CDR1 MGHRA and CDR2 YSYEKL. V lost 3 bases and J lost 3; bases outside the gene matches: 10. The CDR3 contains 16 residues. The CDR3 region has the DNA TGCGCCAGCAGCCATAGAAAAGGGGACAGCCACTATGGCTACACCTTC. Protein sequence: CASSHRKGDSHYGYTF.